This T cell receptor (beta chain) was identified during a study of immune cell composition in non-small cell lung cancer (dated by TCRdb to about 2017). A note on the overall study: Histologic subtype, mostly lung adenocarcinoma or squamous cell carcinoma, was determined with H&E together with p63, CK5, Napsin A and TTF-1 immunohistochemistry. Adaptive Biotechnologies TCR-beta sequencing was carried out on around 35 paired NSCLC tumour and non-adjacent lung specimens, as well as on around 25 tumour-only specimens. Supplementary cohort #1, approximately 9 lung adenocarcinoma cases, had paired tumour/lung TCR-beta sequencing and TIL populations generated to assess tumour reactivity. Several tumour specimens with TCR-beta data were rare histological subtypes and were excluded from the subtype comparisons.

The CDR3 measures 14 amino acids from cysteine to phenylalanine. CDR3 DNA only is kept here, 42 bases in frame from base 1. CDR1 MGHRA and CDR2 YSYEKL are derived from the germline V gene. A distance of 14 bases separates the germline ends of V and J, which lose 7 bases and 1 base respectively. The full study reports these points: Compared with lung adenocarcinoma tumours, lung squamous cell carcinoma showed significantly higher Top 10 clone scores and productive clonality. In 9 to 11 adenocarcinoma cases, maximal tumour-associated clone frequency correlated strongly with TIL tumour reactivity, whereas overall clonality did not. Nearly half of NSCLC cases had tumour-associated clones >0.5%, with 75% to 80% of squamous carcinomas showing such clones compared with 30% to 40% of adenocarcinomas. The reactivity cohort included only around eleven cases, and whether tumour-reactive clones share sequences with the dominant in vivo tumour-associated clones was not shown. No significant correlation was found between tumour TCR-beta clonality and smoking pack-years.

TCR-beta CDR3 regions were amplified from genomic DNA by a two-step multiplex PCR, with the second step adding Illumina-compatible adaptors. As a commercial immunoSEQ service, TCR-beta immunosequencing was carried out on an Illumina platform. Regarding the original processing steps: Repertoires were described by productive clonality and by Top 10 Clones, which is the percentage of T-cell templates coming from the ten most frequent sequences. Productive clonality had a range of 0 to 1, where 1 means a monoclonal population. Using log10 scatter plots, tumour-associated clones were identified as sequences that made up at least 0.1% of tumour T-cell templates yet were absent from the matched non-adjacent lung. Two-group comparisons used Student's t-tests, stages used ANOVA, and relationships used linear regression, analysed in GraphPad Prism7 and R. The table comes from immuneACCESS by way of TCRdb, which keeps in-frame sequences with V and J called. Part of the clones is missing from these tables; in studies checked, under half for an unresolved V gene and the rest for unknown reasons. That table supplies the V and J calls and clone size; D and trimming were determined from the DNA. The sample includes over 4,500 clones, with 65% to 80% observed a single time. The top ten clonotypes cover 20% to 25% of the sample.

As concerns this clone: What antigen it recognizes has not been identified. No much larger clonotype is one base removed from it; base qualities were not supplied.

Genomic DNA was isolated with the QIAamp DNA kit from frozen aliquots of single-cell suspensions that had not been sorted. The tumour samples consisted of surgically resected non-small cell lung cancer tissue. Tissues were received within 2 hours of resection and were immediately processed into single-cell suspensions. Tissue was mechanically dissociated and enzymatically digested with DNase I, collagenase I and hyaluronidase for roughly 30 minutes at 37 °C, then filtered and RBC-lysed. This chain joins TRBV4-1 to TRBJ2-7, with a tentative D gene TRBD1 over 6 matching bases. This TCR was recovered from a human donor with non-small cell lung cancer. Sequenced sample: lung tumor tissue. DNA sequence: TGCGCCAGCACCCGGGACACCCAATCCTACGAGCAGTACTTC. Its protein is CASTRDTQSYEQYF.